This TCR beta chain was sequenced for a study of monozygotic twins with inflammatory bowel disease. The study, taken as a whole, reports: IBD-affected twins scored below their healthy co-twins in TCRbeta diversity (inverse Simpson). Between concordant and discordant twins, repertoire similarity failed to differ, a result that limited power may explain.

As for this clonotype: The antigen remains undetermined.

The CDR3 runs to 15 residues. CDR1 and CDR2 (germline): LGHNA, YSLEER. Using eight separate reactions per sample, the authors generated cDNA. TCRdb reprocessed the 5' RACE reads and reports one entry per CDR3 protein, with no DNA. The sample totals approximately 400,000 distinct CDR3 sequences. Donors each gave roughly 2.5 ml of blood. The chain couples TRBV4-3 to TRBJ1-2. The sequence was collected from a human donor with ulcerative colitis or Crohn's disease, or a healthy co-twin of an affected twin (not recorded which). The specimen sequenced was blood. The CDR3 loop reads CASSQGTSERGGYTF.